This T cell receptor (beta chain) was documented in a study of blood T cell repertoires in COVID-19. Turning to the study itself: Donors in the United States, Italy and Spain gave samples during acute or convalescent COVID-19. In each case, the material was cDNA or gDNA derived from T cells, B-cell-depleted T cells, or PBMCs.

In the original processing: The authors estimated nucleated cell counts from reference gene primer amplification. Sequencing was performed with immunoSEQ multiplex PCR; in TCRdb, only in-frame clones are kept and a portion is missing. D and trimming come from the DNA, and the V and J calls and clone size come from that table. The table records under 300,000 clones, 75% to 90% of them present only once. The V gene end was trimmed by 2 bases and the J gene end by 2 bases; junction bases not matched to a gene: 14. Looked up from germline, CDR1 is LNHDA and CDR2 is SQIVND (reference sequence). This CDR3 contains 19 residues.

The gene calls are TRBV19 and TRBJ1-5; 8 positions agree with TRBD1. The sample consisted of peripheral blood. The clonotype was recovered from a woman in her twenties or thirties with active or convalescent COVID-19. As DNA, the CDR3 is TGTGCCAGTAGTATACTGGCAGGGGGCGGCCTAGCTGGCAATCAGCCCCAGCATTTT. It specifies CASSILAGGGLAGNQPQHF.